These T cell receptor beta chains were read from a single sample in a study of OX40 agonist ivuxolimab in advanced cancers. Clones were sequenced by immunoSEQ multiplex PCR, and TCRdb holds only the in-frame ones, with some missing. The sample holds around 100,000 clones, roughly 90% seen once. Here the sequenced sample was CD4+ or CD8+ T cells sorted from blood, taken in a trial of the OX40 agonist ivuxolimab. All receptors derive from an adult with an advanced solid tumor such as melanoma, head and neck, liver or kidney cancer. Both conserved end residues are part of each CDR3. D genes are given only for firm matches. Clone size is not always given. Where it is, it says once, few, many or a class for expanded clones.

abundance,j_gene,v_gene,d_gene,CDR3aa,CDR3nt
once,TRBJ1-1,TRBV5-1,TRBD1,CASSFQGAETEAFF,TGCGCCAGCAGCTTTCAGGGGGCGGAGACTGAAGCTTTCTTT
-,TRBJ1-2,TRBV19,TRBD1,CATLGMRTGEGYTF,TGTGCCACCCTAGGTATGCGGACAGGGGAAGGCTACACCTTC
-,TRBJ1-5,TRBV6-6,TRBD1,CASSNDRASNQPQHF,TGTGCCAGCAGTAACGACAGGGCGAGCAATCAGCCCCAGCATTTT
-,TRBJ1-5,TRBV6-1,TRBD1,CASSYGTGRNQPQHF,TGTGCCAGCAGCTACGGGACAGGGAGAAATCAGCCCCAGCATTTT
once,TRBJ2-1,TRBV18,-,CASSAEYRDEQFF,TGTGCCAGCTCCGCGGAGTATCGAGATGAGCAGTTCTTC
-,TRBJ2-1,TRBV19,-,CASSTLRDSANEQFF,TGTGCCAGTAGTACCCTGCGGGACAGCGCCAATGAGCAGTTCTTC
-,TRBJ2-3,TRBV27,TRBD2,CASSLGAGGDTQYF,TGTGCCAGCAGTTTAGGAGCGGGAGGAGATACGCAGTATTTT
-,TRBJ2-7,TRBV6-5,-,CASREGVSYEQYF,TGTGCCAGCAGGGAGGGAGTATCCTACGAGCAGTACTTC
once,TRBJ1-3,TRBV18,-,CASSPGVSGNTIYF,TGTGCCAGCTCACCGGGGGTGTCTGGAAACACCATATATTTT
-,TRBJ1-5,TRBV5-4,TRBD1,CAASRGQGGNQPQHF,TGTGCCGCCTCGAGAGGACAGGGTGGCAATCAGCCCCAGCATTTT
-,TRBJ1-2,TRBV30,-,CAWRFGQNYGYTF,TGTGCCTGGAGGTTCGGACAGAACTATGGCTACACCTTC
-,TRBJ2-5,TRBV5-1,-,CASSDRSAEETQYF,TGCGCCAGCAGCGACCGAAGTGCGGAAGAGACCCAGTACTTC
-,TRBJ1-2,TRBV4-2,-,CASSQDVQEHGYTF,TGTGCCAGCAGCCAAGACGTCCAGGAACATGGCTACACCTTC
-,TRBJ2-1,TRBV14,TRBD2,CASNQGGLHSYNEQFF,TGTGCCAGCAACCAGGGAGGGTTACACTCCTACAATGAGCAGTTCTTC
-,TRBJ2-7,TRBV5-4,-,CASTQGSSYEQYF,TGTGCCAGCACCCAGGGGAGTTCCTACGAGCAGTACTTC
-,TRBJ1-1,TRBV29-1,TRBD1,CSAATGGLFPGAFF,TGCAGCGCCGCGACAGGGGGCTTATTCCCCGGGGCTTTCTTT
-,TRBJ1-3,TRBV11-2,-,CASSSDPNSGNTIYF,TGTGCCAGCAGCTCCGACCCGAACTCTGGAAACACCATATATTTT
-,TRBJ2-2,TRBV5-1,TRBD2,CASSRTSGKNGELFF,TGCGCCAGCAGCCGGACTAGCGGGAAAAACGGGGAGCTGTTTTTT
-,TRBJ1-5,TRBV19,TRBD1,CASSIDRAINQPQHF,TGTGCCAGTAGCATTGACAGGGCGATTAATCAGCCCCAGCATTTT
few,TRBJ2-6,TRBV5-4,TRBD1,CASSSTGQGSAGANVLTF,TGTGCCAGCAGCTCAACAGGACAGGGAAGCGCTGGGGCCAACGTCCTGACTTTC
-,TRBJ2-3,TRBV5-1,-,CASSFSRTSTDTQYF,TGCGCCAGCAGCTTTTCAAGGACTAGCACAGATACGCAGTATTTT
-,TRBJ2-7,TRBV25-1,TRBD1,CASSDPGQGRSYEQYF,TGTGCCAGCAGTGATCCGGGACAGGGGAGGTCCTACGAGCAGTACTTC
-,TRBJ1-4,TRBV5-1,-,CASSSPGGGEKLFF,TGCGCCAGCAGCTCCCCCGGGGGAGGTGAAAAACTGTTTTTT
-,TRBJ2-1,TRBV4-1,-,CASSLGAAGSSYNEQFF,TGCGCCAGCAGCCTGGGGGCGGCGGGAAGCTCCTACAATGAGCAGTTCTTC
-,TRBJ1-5,TRBV10-2,-,CASSVGGSNQPQHF,TGCGCCAGCAGTGTTGGGGGGAGCAATCAGCCCCAGCATTTT
-,TRBJ2-7,TRBV6-1,-,CASSGRDRNSYEQYF,TGTGCCAGCAGTGGCAGGGACCGAAACTCCTACGAGCAGTACTTC
-,TRBJ2-7,TRBV5-1,-,CASSSRYEQYF,TGCGCCAGCAGCTCCAGATACGAGCAGTACTTC
few,TRBJ1-6,TRBV5-1,TRBD1,CASSHGQGKNSPLHF,TGCGCCAGCAGCCACGGACAGGGGAAGAATTCACCCCTCCACTTT
-,TRBJ2-7,TRBV10-1,-,CASGDGYEQYF,TGCGCCAGCGGGGACGGGTACGAGCAGTACTTC
-,TRBJ1-6,TRBV27,-,CASRPSVNSPLHF,TGTGCCAGCAGGCCATCGGTTAATTCACCCCTCCACTTT
-,TRBJ2-5,TRBV6-1,TRBD2,CASSRGGMEKETQYF,TGTGCCAGCTCGCGGGGGGGGATGGAAAAAGAGACCCAGTACTTC
-,TRBJ2-7,TRBV6-5,-,CASSPLNEQYF,TGTGCCAGCAGTCCCTTGAACGAGCAGTACTTC
-,TRBJ1-4,TRBV9,TRBD1,CASSVGSSGGGALEKLFF,TGTGCCAGCAGCGTAGGAAGTTCAGGAGGGGGCGCCTTGGAAAAACTGTTTTTT
-,TRBJ2-3,TRBV5-1,TRBD2,CASSFGGGGTDTQYF,TGCGCCAGCAGCTTCGGGGGAGGGGGCACAGATACGCAGTATTTT
-,TRBJ2-5,TRBV7-8,-,CASSTAGGSDSQETQYF,TGTGCCAGCAGCACCGCGGGCGGATCGGACAGCCAAGAGACCCAGTACTTC
-,TRBJ2-2,TRBV6-4,-,CASSPVGPGGAGELFF,TGTGCCAGCAGCCCAGTCGGACCAGGGGGGGCCGGGGAGCTGTTTTTT
-,TRBJ2-1,TRBV6-4,-,CASKLEGMDSYNEQFF,TGTGCCAGCAAACTTGAGGGAATGGACTCCTACAATGAGCAGTTCTTC
-,TRBJ2-2,TRBV18,-,CASSPFRGGSGELFF,TGTGCCAGCTCACCTTTCCGCGGAGGGTCCGGGGAGCTGTTTTTT
-,TRBJ1-3,TRBV2,-,CASSEDAYTIYF,TGTGCCAGCAGTGAGGATGCCTACACCATATATTTT
-,TRBJ2-3,TRBV9,TRBD2,CASSVEASGGRTDTQYF,TGTGCCAGCAGCGTAGAGGCAAGCGGGGGACGCACAGATACGCAGTATTTT
-,TRBJ1-5,TRBV27,-,CASSLLGGPGSNQPQHF,TGTGCCAGCAGTTTATTGGGGGGGCCGGGTAGCAATCAGCCCCAGCATTTT
-,TRBJ2-5,TRBV5-8,TRBD2,CASSLGGAQYF,TGTGCCAGCAGCCTGGGGGGGGCCCAGTACTTC
-,TRBJ2-3,TRBV9,TRBD2,CASSTPSGSTDTQYF,TGTGCCAGCAGCACTCCTAGCGGGAGTACAGATACGCAGTATTTT
-,TRBJ1-2,TRBV19,TRBD1,CATDGHRGGYGYTF,TGTGCCACGGACGGTCACAGGGGGGGCTATGGCTACACCTTC
-,TRBJ1-3,TRBV6-4,-,CASSEGSGNTIYF,TGTGCCAGCAGTGAAGGGTCTGGAAACACCATATATTTT
-,TRBJ2-2,TRBV28,TRBD2,CASKASGAPAGTGELFF,TGTGCCAGCAAGGCTAGCGGAGCACCCGCGGGCACCGGGGAGCTGTTTTTT
-,TRBJ2-1,TRBV11-3,TRBD2,CASSLVSSGSGYEQFF,TGTGCCAGCAGCCTAGTGTCCAGCGGGAGTGGCTATGAGCAGTTCTTC
-,TRBJ2-6,TRBV10-1,-,CASSESGSGANVLTF,TGCGCCAGCAGTGAGTCAGGATCTGGGGCCAACGTCCTGACTTTC
once,TRBJ2-1,TRBV7-3,TRBD2,CASSITGLAGGLSYNEQFF,TGTGCCAGCAGCATAACGGGACTAGCGGGAGGGCTATCCTACAATGAGCAGTTCTTC
-,TRBJ1-4,TRBV10-1,TRBD1,CASSLDREGKLFF,TGCGCCAGCAGCCTAGACAGGGAAGGAAAACTGTTTTTT
-,TRBJ1-2,TRBV6-5,-,CASTGRGGYTF,TGTGCCAGCACCGGACGTGGAGGCTACACCTTC
-,TRBJ2-5,TRBV6-6,-,CASSYVGKETQYF,TGTGCCAGCAGTTACGTGGGGAAAGAGACCCAGTACTTC
-,TRBJ2-3,TRBV10-1,-,CASSESGTDTQYF,TGCGCCAGCAGTGAGTCAGGGACAGATACGCAGTATTTT
-,TRBJ1-6,TRBV7-8,-,CASSLATDGNSPLHF,TGTGCCAGCAGCTTAGCAACAGACGGTAATTCACCCCTCCACTTT
-,TRBJ2-7,TRBV15,TRBD1,CATRTGLSYEQYF,TGTGCCACCCGGACAGGCCTCTCCTACGAGCAGTACTTC
-,TRBJ2-1,TRBV14,TRBD2,CASSQGPIGTSGRSWAPNEQFF,TGTGCCAGCAGCCAAGGCCCCATTGGGACTAGCGGGAGGAGCTGGGCACCCAATGAGCAGTTCTTC
-,TRBJ2-3,TRBV18,TRBD1,CASSPRQGAADTQYF,TGTGCCAGCTCACCACGACAGGGGGCGGCAGATACGCAGTATTTT
-,TRBJ1-2,TRBV6-1,TRBD1,CASSDRQGGYTF,TGTGCCAGCAGTGATAGACAGGGTGGCTACACCTTC
-,TRBJ1-3,TRBV6-1,-,CASSLIRGSGNTIYF,TGTGCCAGCAGCCTGATCAGGGGATCTGGAAACACCATATATTTT
-,TRBJ2-7,TRBV6-6,-,CASSQISQYEQYF,TGTGCCAGCAGTCAAATCTCACAGTACGAGCAGTACTTC